This section outlines one TCR beta chain sequence together with its context. Its antigen is not known. This specimen comes from a study of CD8 T cells in ankylosing spondylitis. The CDR3 is 16 residues long. V lost 2 bases, J lost 8 bases, and 13 bases stayed unmatched. Germline lookup yields CDR1 KGHDR and CDR2 SFDVKD. Study-level points and caveats: Researchers reportedly found disease-linked clones significantly enriched in matched ankylosing spondylitis synovial fluid.

TCRdb redid the calling of the 5' RACE reads with MiXCR, one entry per CDR3 protein. This table holds under 250,000 distinct CDR3 sequences, roughly a tenth found once. The chain couples TRBV24-1 to TRBJ2-7; 8 nucleotides align to TRBD1. Sequencing was done on a sample of blood, either unsorted or a sorted T cell fraction (not recorded which). The TCR sequence derives from a male donor with ankylosing spondylitis or in good health (not recorded which). DNA for the CDR3: TGTGCCACCAGTGATTCCCGGACAGGGCCGAGAGAAAAGCAGTACTTC. Protein: CATSDSRTGPREKQYF.